This T cell receptor beta chain was captured in a study of blood T cell repertoires in COVID-19. About this clone itself: Other DNA sequences in the sample encode the same CDR3.

Unmatched junction bases numbered 3, after V lost 4 bases and J lost 2 bases. This CDR3 has 15 residues. CDR1 is LNHDA and CDR2 is SQIVND in the germline V gene (reference sequence). Sequencing used immunoSEQ multiplex PCR; TCRdb keeps in-frame clones, though not all of them. The sample contains 230,000 or so clones, around 89% of which appear only once. Input material: PBMCs or T cells enriched from blood (not recorded which). The V gene is TRBV19, the J gene TRBJ2-3, with 10 nucleotides matching TRBD2. The TCR originated in a woman in her twenties or thirties who had recovered from COVID-19. DNA for the CDR3: TGTGCCAGTAGTACTAGCGGGGGAGTCACAGATACGCAGTATTTT. This encodes CASSTSGGVTDTQYF.